This TCR beta chain was captured in a study of T-cell memory formation after mild COVID-19. Study-level points and caveats: For second-wave clones that peaked at day 37, SARS-CoV-2 specificity went unverified.

This clonotype was seen repeatedly, ten times or more. Its antigen is undetermined. Trimming took 4 bases from V and 2 from J; bases not matched to a gene: 9. This CDR3 has 15 amino acids. Germline CDR1 reads SGDLS; CDR2 reads YYNGEE. MiXCR was run by TCRdb on the 5' RACE reads, yielding one entry per CDR3 protein. The sample includes about 290,000 distinct CDR3 sequences, approximately 15% of them seen just once. What was sequenced was PBMCs or a T cell subset sorted from them (not recorded which). The rearrangement joins TRBV9 to TRBJ2-7; 7 positions agree with TRBD2. This TCR came from a man younger than 35 who had mild COVID-19 (a few samples of this study predate the infection). Cell type and time point are not known. The CDR3 nucleotides are TGTGCCAGCAGCTTAGAGCGGGGAGCCACCTACGAGCAGTACTTC. It codes for CASSLERGATYEQYF. The full variable domain, in which reference TRBV9 and TRBJ2-7 provide the parts outside the CDR3, is DSGVTQTPKHLITATGQRVTLRCSPRSGDLSVYWYQQSLDQGLQFLIQYYNGEERAKGNILERFSAQQFPDLHSELNLSSLELGDSALYFCASSLERGATYEQYFGPGTRLTVT.